Following are 20 T cell receptor beta chains from one sample sequenced in a study of blood T cell repertoires in COVID-19 (TCRdb year 2020). The method behind the library was the immunoSEQ multiplex PCR assay. TCRdb limited this immuneACCESS table to in-frame rearrangements with V and J called. A share of clones is missing; checked studies link under half to unresolved V genes, and the rest is unexplained. This sample lists approximately 300,000 clones; roughly 90% were detected once. The leading ten clones occupy around a sixth of the sample. Input material: PBMCs or T cells enriched from blood (not recorded which). Receptors originate from a young woman who had recovered from COVID-19.

The chain employs TRBV10-3 and TRBJ2-7, with 7 nucleotides matching TRBD1. This CDR3 region has 13 residues. V shed 11 bases and J 3 bases; nucleotides not matched to a gene: 10. Germline lookup yields CDR1 ENHRY and CDR2 SYGVKD. In DNA, the CDR3 is TGTGCCGGGGGAACAGGGGAAATCTACGAGCAGTACTTC. Translating it yields CAGGTGEIYEQYF.

This chain connects TRBV2 to TRBJ1-2, with D tentatively TRBD1 (5 bases). Germline values: CDR1 SNHLY, CDR2 FYNNEI. Trimming shortened V by 2 bases and J by 5 bases, and 12 bases separated the two germline ends. The CDR3 has 14 residues. In nucleotides, the CDR3 is TGTGCCAGCAGTGAATCGGGGGGTCGGTATGGCTACACCTTC. Encoded protein: CASSESGGRYGYTF.

The CDR3 sequence: CASRNIADTQYF. CDR3 nucleotide sequence: TGTGCCAGCAGGAATATAGCAGATACGCAGTATTTT. The chain links TRBV7-9 to TRBJ2-3; no clear D. The CDR3 has 12 residues. Trimming left V 6 bases short and J 4 bases short, with 8 bases between. CDR1 is SEHNR and CDR2 is FQNEAQ in the germline V gene (reference sequence).

This chain joins TRBV19 and TRBJ1-4; D unclear. The V end lost 2 bases, the J end lost 0 bases, and 10 bases lay between the germline ends. The germline CDR1 and CDR2 sequences are LNHDA and SQIVND (reference sequence). The CDR3 has 16 amino acids. DNA of the CDR3: TGTGCCAGTAGTATAAAGGAGGCCGCAACTAATGAAAAACTGTTTTTT. Protein sequence: CASSIKEAATNEKLFF.

The chain combines TRBV5-6 with TRBJ1-2; 7 positions agree with TRBD1. This CDR3 comprises 15 residues. Looked up from germline, CDR1 is SGHDT and CDR2 is YYEEEE. V shed 0 bases and J 5 bases; nucleotides not matched to a gene: 7. CDR3: CASSLVDRAYYGYTF. For the CDR3, the DNA is TGTGCCAGCAGCTTGGTTGACAGGGCTTATTATGGCTACACCTTC.

The V gene is TRBV7-6, the J gene TRBJ2-2; 13 positions agree with TRBD2. The CDR3 is made up of 17 amino acids. Germline V gene lookup returns CDR1 SGHVS and CDR2 FNYEAQ. With V trimmed by 7 bases and J by 4 bases, 9 bases remained unmatched. CDR3 protein: CASTQLAGGAGTGELFF. CDR3 DNA sequence: TGTGCCAGCACCCAACTAGCGGGGGGGGCGGGCACCGGGGAGCTGTTTTTT.

The gene calls are TRBV28 and TRBJ2-7, with 7 bases matching TRBD2. Trimming cost V 1 base and J 3 bases; bases outside gene matches: 6. From germline, CDR1 is MDHEN and CDR2 SYDVKM. CDR3 length equals 15 residues. The CDR3 nucleotides are TGTGCCAGCAGTTTATTGGCTAGCGGTGACTACGAGCAGTACTTC. Amino acid sequence: CASSLLASGDYEQYF.

This clone was seen once. V is TRBV28 and J is TRBJ2-3; 7 bases map to TRBD1. V gave up 4 bases and J gave up 3 bases; unmatched junction bases: 1. Germline CDR1 and CDR2: MDHEN and SYDVKM. The CDR3 loop spans 13 amino acids. The CDR3 is CASSSDRTDTQYF. CDR3 DNA: TGTGCCAGCAGTTCGGACAGGACAGATACGCAGTATTTT.

The genes are TRBV7-8 and TRBJ2-7; 12 nucleotides match TRBD2. The trim removed 2 bases at V and 2 bases at J, leaving 4 bases unmatched. CDR1 SGHVS and CDR2 FQNEAQ come from the germline V gene. This CDR3 is built from 16 residues. CDR3 sequence (DNA): TGTGCCAGCAGCTTACGCGCTAGCGGGGGGGCCTACGAGCAGTACTTC. It specifies CASSLRASGGAYEQYF.

This chain uses TRBV6-5 with TRBJ2-2; D is possibly TRBD2 (6 bases). The V and J ends lost 7 bases and 7 bases respectively, with 19 bases between them. This CDR3 is built from 15 residues. Germline CDR1 MNHEY, CDR2 SVGAGI. DNA of the CDR3: TGTGCCAGCATTGCGACACCGGGGGTCATCGGGGAGCTGTTTTTT. Protein product: CASIATPGVIGELFF.

The J gene is TRBJ2-2, the V gene TRBV11-3; unclear D gene. Germline V gene data show CDR1 as SGHNT and CDR2 as YENEEA. The length of the CDR3 is 13 residues. V was shortened by 1 base and J by 4 bases, with 4 bases between the two germline ends. As DNA, the CDR3 is TGTGCCAGCAGCTTAGTCAGCACCGGGGAGCTGTTTTTT. It translates to CASSLVSTGELFF.

CDR3 loop: CASGSGGKNTEAFF. For the CDR3, the DNA is TGTGCCAGCGGGTCCGGCGGAAAGAACACTGAAGCTTTCTTT. V is TRBV28 and J is TRBJ1-1; D is unclear. Trimming stripped 8 bases from V and 1 base from J, with 14 bases between. CDR1 is MDHEN, CDR2 SYDVKM, per germline. The CDR3 runs 14 residues.

This clone has a single count. This chain uses TRBV23-1 with TRBJ2-7, with 9 bases lining up with TRBD1. TRBV23-1 is an ORF, with its function uncertain. V shed 4 bases, J shed 2 bases, and the junction held 3 bases outside the gene matches. This CDR3 has 14 residues. In DNA form, the CDR3 reads TGCGCCAGCAGTCTAAGGGACAGGGCCTACGAGCAGTACTTC. Its translation is CASSLRDRAYEQYF.

The V gene is TRBV7-2, the J gene TRBJ2-7; 9 bases map to TRBD2. V was pared by 1 base and J by 5 bases, with 6 bases of the junction left unmatched. In germline, CDR1 is SGHTA, CDR2 FQGNSA. The CDR3 spans 15 residues. This CDR3 reads CASSLGPAGGNEQYF. Written as DNA, the CDR3 is TGTGCCAGCAGCTTAGGTCCAGCGGGAGGTAACGAGCAGTACTTC.

V gene TRBV7-3 combines with J gene TRBJ2-1; D is possibly TRBD2 (6 bases). The CDR3 is 13 amino acids. V lost 1 base and J 8 bases, leaving 9 bases between the germline ends. In germline, CDR1 is SGHTA, CDR2 FQGTGA. CDR3 nucleotide sequence: TGTGCCAGCAGCTTAATTTGGGGGGATGAGCAGTTCTTC. Translated, it gives CASSLIWGDEQFF.

The chain recombines TRBV2 with TRBJ1-5; the D gene is possibly TRBD1 (6 bases). The V end was cut by 7 bases, the J end by 0 bases, with 13 bases between. In germline, CDR1 is SNHLY, CDR2 FYNNEI. The CDR3 extends over 15 amino acids. CDR3 loop: CASKREQGSNQPQHF. In DNA, the CDR3 is TGTGCCAGCAAAAGGGAACAGGGTAGCAATCAGCCCCAGCATTTT.

DNA of the CDR3: TGTGCCAGCAGCTTACTGGGCGGGGGAAACACTGAAGCTTTCTTT. This encodes CASSLLGGGNTEAFF. The rearrangement joins TRBV7-2 to TRBJ1-1; a possible D gene is TRBD1 (5 bases). This CDR3 has 15 amino acids. Germline V gene lookup returns CDR1 SGHTA and CDR2 FQGNSA. V lost 2 bases and J 2 bases, leaving 12 bases between the germline ends.

The V gene is TRBV27, the J gene TRBJ2-1; TRBD1 matches at 8 bases. Germline V gene lookup returns CDR1 MNHEY and CDR2 SMNVEV (reference sequence). V lost 5 bases, J lost 7 bases, and 7 bases stayed unmatched. The CDR3 spans 14 residues. CDR3 bases: TGTGCCAGCAGTACGCCGGACAGGGTAAATGAGCAGTTCTTC. It codes for CASSTPDRVNEQFF.

V is TRBV5-4 and J is TRBJ2-2; 9 nucleotides line up with TRBD1. CDR1 SGHNT and CDR2 YYREEE come from the germline V gene (reference sequence). V dropped 4 bases and J dropped 4; count of bases not matched to a gene: 8. The CDR3 runs to 16 residues. The CDR3 DNA is TGTGCCAGCAGCGGGGGAGGGACAGGGTTCACCGGGGAGCTGTTTTTT. The encoded protein is CASSGGGTGFTGELFF. The variable domain in full, with the rest retrieved from reference TRBV5-4 and TRBJ2-2, is ETGVTQSPTHLIKTRGQQVTLRCSSQSGHNTVSWYQQALGQGPQFIFQYYREEENGRGNFPPRFSGLQFPNYSSELNVNALELDDSALYLCASSGGGTGFTGELFFGEGSRLTVL.

The chain uses TRBV2 and TRBJ1-4; TRBD1 might be the D (6 bases). Germline-derived CDR1 and CDR2 are SNHLY and FYNNEI. The V end was cut by 7 bases, the J end by 5 bases, with 11 bases between. The CDR3 is 13 amino acids. The CDR3 here is CASNRVSNEKLFF. The CDR3 DNA reads TGTGCCAGCAACAGGGTATCCAATGAAAAACTGTTTTTT.